This T cell receptor beta chain was sequenced in a study of regulatory T cells in long-lasting Graves disease. The study's findings and limits: Persistent disease favored TRBV28, TRBJ1-2 and TRBJ2-5. Researchers examined only peripheral blood and not thyroid tissue.

Relying on iRepertoire HTBI primers and Arm-PCR of CDR3 regions, the team built TCR beta libraries. MiXCR was run by TCRdb on the multiplex PCR reads, yielding one entry per CDR3 protein. Of about 470,000 distinct CDR3 sequences listed, around 21% are singletons. CDR1 SQVTM and CDR2 ANQGSEA come from the germline V gene. J gave up 3 bases and V 8 bases, and 12 bases lay outside the gene matches. The CDR3 length is 15 residues. Notes on this clonotype: Its antigen is unidentified.

Time point: persistent/refractory GD, antithyroid drugs over 5 years with positive TRAb. PBMCs provided the RNA from which the TCR library was made. This TCR was sampled from a female donor with Graves disease. Here the sequenced sample was peripheral blood mononuclear cells (PBMCs), taken when the disease was refractory, from a patient treated with antithyroid drugs. The V call is TRBV29-1, the J call TRBJ2-3; 9 bases align to TRBD2. In nucleotides, the CDR3 is TGCAGCTATGGGGGGGTAGCGGGAGTGACAGATACGCAGTATTTT. It yields the protein CSYGGVAGVTDTQYF.